These 25 T cell receptor beta chains share one sample of origin, sequenced in a study of beta chain features in type 1 diabetes. All of the isolated RNA was reverse transcribed, so expressed TCRB transcripts were sequenced. The table came from immunoSEQ multiplex PCR; TCRdb's copy has only in-frame clones and leaves some out. The sample holds a few hundred thousand clones; around 30% are singletons and the top ten take 0.06% to 0.07%. Sequencing was carried out using naive CD4+ T cells from blood. All receptors derive from a young man in good health.

This clone has only a few counts. The same CDR3 also results from other DNA sequences found in this sample. The chain joins TRBV30 to TRBJ1-1; D is uncertain. The CDR3 has 13 amino acids. V shed 0 bases and J shed 0 bases, with 5 bases lying between them. Per germline, CDR1 GTSNPN and CDR2 SVGIG (reference sequence). The CDR3 reads CAWSVQMNTEAFF. The CDR3 DNA follows: TGTGCCTGGAGTGTCCAGATGAACACTGAAGCTTTCTTT.

V and J are TRBV6-1 and TRBJ2-6, with 7 bases lining up with TRBD1. Per the germline V gene, CDR1 is MNHNS and CDR2 is SASEGT. J lost 0 bases, V lost 4 bases, and 6 bases had no gene match. This CDR3 contains 17 residues. The CDR3 DNA follows: TGTGCCAGCAGTGCCGACAGGGCCCCCTCTGGGGCCAACGTCCTGACTTTC. This sequence encodes CASSADRAPSGANVLTF.

The rearrangement uses TRBV6-5 and TRBJ1-5; weak D call: TRBD1 (5 bases). The CDR3 is made up of 14 amino acids. The V end was cut by 4 bases, the J end by 6 bases, with 13 bases between. Germline CDR1 is MNHEY and CDR2 is SVGAGI. The CDR3 here is CASSSRVDSQPQHF. CDR3 bases: TGTGCCAGCAGTTCCAGGGTCGATAGTCAGCCCCAGCATTTT.

The rearrangement joins TRBV18 to TRBJ2-3; 8 nucleotides line up with TRBD2. In germline, CDR1 is KGHSH, CDR2 LQKENI. The trim removed 0 bases at V and 2 bases at J, leaving 7 bases unmatched. The CDR3 runs 17 residues. This chain's CDR3 is CASSPPYSGRSTDTQYF. As DNA, the CDR3 is TGTGCCAGCTCACCACCGTACAGCGGGAGATCCACAGATACGCAGTATTTT.

The chain has TRBV5-4 and TRBJ2-1, with D perhaps given as TRBD1 or TRBD2 (5 bases each). This CDR3 contains 15 residues. Germline CDR1 and CDR2: SGHNT and YYREEE (reference sequence). V was cut by 4 bases and J by 7 bases, with 18 bases left in between. CDR3 loop: CASSLDWGNQNEQFF. Here the CDR3 DNA reads TGTGCCAGCAGCCTGGATTGGGGGAATCAGAATGAGCAGTTCTTC.

The genes are TRBV30 and TRBJ1-2; D gene unclear. CDR3 length: 11 amino acids. The V gene lost 2 bases and the J gene lost 4 bases, with 5 bases spanning the gap. Germline loops: CDR1 GTSNPN, CDR2 SVGIG (reference sequence). The CDR3 coding sequence is TGTGCCTGGAGTAAATCCTATGGCTACACCTTC. This encodes CAWSKSYGYTF.

This clone came up a few times. The rearrangement links TRBV2 to TRBJ2-1; tentative D call: TRBD2 (6 bases). V dropped 4 bases and J dropped 10 bases, with 17 bases sitting between them. CDR1 and CDR2 from the germline V gene are SNHLY and FYNNEI. This CDR3 has 14 residues. The CDR3 coding sequence is TGTGCCAGCAGTGTAACGGGGCGGGAATGGGAGCAGTTCTTC. It encodes CASSVTGREWEQFF.

This clone has only a few counts. The chain is built from TRBV29-1 and TRBJ1-4, with D uncertain. The CDR3 has 15 residues. V was shortened by 4 bases and J by 1 base, with 13 bases between the two germline ends. Germline values: CDR1 SQVTM, CDR2 ANQGSEA. CDR3 amino acids: CSVGATSGTNEKLFF. In DNA, the CDR3 is TGCAGCGTTGGGGCCACCAGCGGAACTAATGAAAAACTGTTTTTT.

The J gene is TRBJ2-5, the V gene TRBV4-2; tentatively, D is TRBD1 (6 bases). This CDR3 is 15 amino acids long. The germline V and J ends were trimmed by 3 bases and 2 bases, with 13 bases remaining between them. Germline CDR1 reads LGHNA; CDR2 reads YNFKEQ. The CDR3 here is CASSQKQGRQETQYF. DNA of the CDR3: TGTGCCAGCAGCCAGAAACAGGGAAGGCAAGAGACCCAGTACTTC.

About this clone: The sample carries other DNA sequences with the same CDR3. The CDR3 sequence: CASRAGGNYGYTF. The DNA for the CDR3 is TGTGCCAGCAGAGCAGGGGGCAACTATGGCTACACCTTC. The chain combines TRBV28 with TRBJ1-2; 8 bases fit TRBD1. This CDR3 comprises 13 residues. The germline V gene has CDR1 MDHEN and CDR2 SYDVKM. After removal of 6 bases from V and 2 bases from J, the junction contained 2 bases not matched to a gene.

The rearrangement uses TRBV29-1 and TRBJ2-5; 7 nucleotides match TRBD1. CDR3 length: 12 amino acids. V lost 7 bases, J lost 2 bases, and 4 bases stayed unmatched. Germline V gene sequence: CDR1 SQVTM, CDR2 ANQGSEA. The CDR3 coding sequence is TGCAGCGCCGGGACAGCGCAAGAGACCCAGTACTTC. Translation gives CSAGTAQETQYF.

This clone has a handful of counts. CDR3 sequence (DNA): TGTGCCTGGGGTTCCCTCCGTAACACTGAAGCTTTCTTT. It encodes CAWGSLRNTEAFF. J is TRBJ1-1 and V is TRBV30; D is uncertain. CDR3 length: 13 residues. The V end lost 5 bases, the J end lost 2 bases, and 12 bases lay between the germline ends. Germline V lookup: CDR1 GTSNPN, CDR2 SVGIG (reference sequence).

The chain employs TRBV29-1 and TRBJ2-1, with TRBD2 as a possible D gene (5 bases). Germline loops: CDR1 SQVTM, CDR2 ANQGSEA. Trimming cost V 4 bases and J 1 base, with 8 bases left between them. The CDR3 runs to 13 residues. CDR3 nucleotides: TGCAGCGTTGGGGTAGCGTCCTACAATGAGCAGTTCTTC. This sequence encodes CSVGVASYNEQFF.

This clone was picked up a small number of times. This chain connects TRBV29-1 to TRBJ1-1, with D tentatively TRBD1 (5 bases). CDR3 length equals 12 residues. V lost 3 bases and J 5 bases, leaving 10 bases between the germline ends. Germline V gene sequence: CDR1 SQVTM, CDR2 ANQGSEA. DNA of the CDR3: TGCAGCGTTGAGGCGGAGGGGACTGAAGCTTTCTTT. It specifies CSVEAEGTEAFF.

This rearrangement joins TRBV15 to TRBJ1-5; the D gene is possibly TRBD1 (5 bases). V lost 0 bases, J lost 6 bases, and 12 bases lay in between. The V gene's germline CDR1 is LNHNV and CDR2 YYDKDF (reference sequence). This CDR3 is built from 15 residues. The CDR3 sequence: CATSRDRGYGQPQHF. The DNA of the CDR3 is TGTGCCACCAGCAGAGATAGGGGATATGGTCAGCCCCAGCATTTT.

The chain combines TRBV19 with TRBJ2-6; D may correspond to TRBD1 or TRBD2 (6 bases each). Germline V lookup: CDR1 LNHDA, CDR2 SQIVND (reference sequence). This CDR3 region has 15 residues. The CDR3 coding sequence is TGTGCATGTCATACGGGGGCATCTGGGGCCAACGTCCTGACTTTC. Translated: CACHTGASGANVLTF.

The chain recombines TRBV15 with TRBJ2-7; D may be TRBD2 (5 bases). Germline V gene lookup returns CDR1 LNHNV and CDR2 YYDKDF (reference sequence). The germline V and J ends were trimmed by 1 base and 5 bases, with 9 bases remaining between them. The length of the CDR3 is 13 residues. CDR3 region: CATSRVAGDEQYF. The DNA for the CDR3 is TGTGCCACCAGCAGAGTGGCGGGCGACGAGCAGTACTTC.

This sequence joins TRBV5-4 and TRBJ2-7; 9 bases map to TRBD1. This CDR3 comprises 15 residues. J was trimmed by 5 bases and V by 2 bases; bases with no gene match: 8. Looked up from germline, CDR1 is SGHNT and CDR2 is YYREEE (reference sequence). The CDR3 protein is CASSLNRGLGDEQYF. The DNA for the CDR3 is TGTGCCAGCAGCTTAAACAGGGGGCTGGGAGACGAGCAGTACTTC.

The rearrangement uses TRBV15 and TRBJ2-7; 8 nucleotides agree with TRBD2. This CDR3 is 15 amino acids long. J gave up 1 base and V 7 bases, and 9 bases lay outside the gene matches. CDR1 LNHNV and CDR2 YYDKDF come from the germline V gene (reference sequence). Here the CDR3 DNA reads TGTGCCACCATAGGCGGTAGCGGGAAGTCCTACGAGCAGTACTTC. Translation: CATIGGSGKSYEQYF.

This clone has only a few counts. The gene calls are TRBV7-2 and TRBJ2-1; TRBD2 matches at 15 bases. With V trimmed by 5 bases and J by 7 bases, 6 bases remained unmatched. This CDR3 has 16 amino acids. Per germline, CDR1 SGHTA and CDR2 FQGNSA. Written as DNA, the CDR3 is TGTGCCAGCAGCCTCGGGACTAGCGGGAGGCCAAATGAGCAGTTCTTC. This gives the protein CASSLGTSGRPNEQFF.

Remarks on this clone: Other DNA sequences within the sample encode an identical CDR3. The chain employs TRBV30 and TRBJ2-7; D not resolved. Germline V lookup: CDR1 GTSNPN, CDR2 SVGIG (reference sequence). The length of the CDR3 is 12 residues. Trimming left V 0 bases short and J 4 bases short, with 7 bases between. The DNA for the CDR3 is TGTGCCTGGAGTGTACTCGGATACGAGCAGTACTTC. Its translation is CAWSVLGYEQYF.

The chain is built from TRBV18 and TRBJ1-5; no clear D gene. The CDR3 spans 13 residues. Germline-derived CDR1 and CDR2 are KGHSH and LQKENI. V was pared by 2 bases and J by 3 bases, with 5 bases between. This CDR3 is CASSPGNNQPQHF. In DNA form, the CDR3 reads TGTGCCAGCTCACCAGGCAACAATCAGCCCCAGCATTTT.

This chain uses TRBV29-1 with TRBJ2-7, with TRBD1 matching 7 bases. With 4 bases clipped from V and 3 bases from J, the junction kept 0 bases outside the gene matches. Per germline, CDR1 SQVTM and CDR2 ANQGSEA. The CDR3 runs 11 residues. The CDR3 loop reads CSVGDSYEQYF. The CDR3 DNA is TGCAGCGTTGGGGACAGCTACGAGCAGTACTTC.

This clone has more than one count but fewer than ten. V and J are TRBV29-1 and TRBJ1-2, with TRBD1 as a possible D gene (5 bases). V shed 7 bases and J shed 5 bases, with 20 bases lying between them. Germline loops: CDR1 SQVTM, CDR2 ANQGSEA. This CDR3 has 14 amino acids. The DNA of the CDR3 is TGCAGCGGCAGTCCAGGGACGGGGTCGTATGGCTACACCTTC. Translation: CSGSPGTGSYGYTF.

This clone occurred a few times. The chain combines TRBV7-2 with TRBJ2-1; TRBD2 agrees at 7 bases. V lost 5 bases to trimming and J lost 3 bases; unmatched junction nucleotides: 1. Germline V gene data show CDR1 as SGHTA and CDR2 as FQGNSA. This CDR3 contains 13 residues. In nucleotides, the CDR3 is TGTGCCAGCAGCGCGGGGGTCTACAATGAGCAGTTCTTC. Its translation is CASSAGVYNEQFF.